Presented here are 6 T cell receptor beta chains from one specimen sequenced in a study of PD-1 blockade in classical Hodgkin lymphoma. Produced via immunoSEQ multiplex PCR; TCRdb's table is partial and in-frame only. The sample has approximately 41,000 clones; 66% are singletons. Time point of the sample: cycle 4 day 1 (C4D1), after five to seven weeks of nivolumab. Each of the patients experienced relapse following autologous stem cell transplantation, and their brentuximab vedotin exposure differed. The input for sequencing was peripheral blood mononuclear cells (PBMCs), taken before the fourth cycle of nivolumab. These receptors originate from a human donor with classical Hodgkin lymphoma.

The chain couples TRBV5-1 to TRBJ2-7; D remains ambiguous. CDR3 size: 11 residues. The V gene lost 3 bases and the J gene lost 3 bases, with 4 bases spanning the gap. The germline V gene encodes CDR1 SGHRS and CDR2 YFSETQ. The CDR3 here is CASSSDYEQYF. In DNA form, the CDR3 reads TGCGCCAGCAGCTCTGACTACGAGCAGTACTTC. The variable domain in full, completed from reference TRBV5-1 and TRBJ2-7, reads KAGVTQTPRYLIKTRGQQVTLSCSPISGHRSVSWYQQTPGQGLQFLFEYFSETQRNKGNFPGRFSGRQFSNSRSEMNVSTLELGDSALYLCASSSDYEQYFGPGTRLTVT.

The chain couples TRBV18 to TRBJ2-6; D is possibly TRBD1 (5 bases). Trimming pared 0 bases from V and 2 bases from J, leaving 8 bases between. The CDR3 runs 16 residues. Germline V gene sequence: CDR1 KGHSH, CDR2 LQKENI. CDR3 sequence (DNA): TGTGCCAGCTCACCACCCGCACAGGCTGGGGCCAACGTCCTGACTTTC. It codes for CASSPPAQAGANVLTF.

The chain recombines TRBV4-3 with TRBJ1-4; D not resolved. V was pared by 0 bases and J by 8 bases, with 4 bases between. This CDR3 is 12 amino acids long. CDR1 and CDR2 (germline): LGHNA, YSLEER. The DNA for the CDR3 is TGCGCCAGCAGCCAAGATTACGAAAAACTGTTTTTT. This gives the protein CASSQDYEKLFF.

This clone was found once. V gene TRBV6-5 combines with J gene TRBJ2-7; 7 bases line up with TRBD1. Trimming at V came to 4 bases and at J to 2 bases, leaving 5 bases not matched to a gene. Per the germline V gene, CDR1 is MNHEY and CDR2 is SVGAGI. This CDR3 has 14 residues. CDR3 in amino acids: CASSSGTATYEQYF. Here the CDR3 DNA reads TGTGCCAGCAGTTCGGGGACAGCGACCTACGAGCAGTACTTC.

The J gene is TRBJ2-7, the V gene TRBV4-3, with TRBD1 identical over 9 bases. This CDR3 spans 14 amino acids. CDR1 LGHNA and CDR2 YSLEER come from the germline V gene. Unmatched junction bases numbered 3, after V lost 2 bases and J lost 4 bases. CDR3 in amino acids: CASSQLQGAYEQYF. The CDR3 bases are TGCGCCAGCAGCCAATTACAGGGGGCTTACGAGCAGTACTTC.

Turning to this clone: Other DNA sequences of this sample code for an identical CDR3. The chain employs TRBV6-5 and TRBJ2-2; TRBD1 aligns across 12 bases. The CDR3 has 15 residues. The V gene's germline CDR1 is MNHEY and CDR2 SVGAGI. Trimming removed 10 bases from V and 5 bases from J; junction bases left unmatched: 8. The CDR3, as DNA: TGTGCCACCCGGGGACAGGGGGCTTCTACCGGGGAGCTGTTTTTT. Its protein product is CATRGQGASTGELFF.